The 18 T cell receptor beta chains given below trace back to one sample, sequenced in a study of blood T cells in healthy people across ages. A second PCR, run for roughly 7 to 12 cycles, used a sample-barcoded 5' primer plus a J-beta primer mix. MiXCR was run by TCRdb on the 5' RACE reads, yielding one entry per CDR3 protein. Found here are some 730,000 distinct CDR3 sequences, about a fifth of them singletons; the top ten hold around a fifth. Specimen: blood. The receptors stem from a man aged 70 or older in good health.

This clonotype was recorded at least ten times. This chain uses TRBV7-2 with TRBJ2-5; tentative D call: TRBD2 (6 bases). The V end was cut by 5 bases, the J end by 2 bases, with 15 bases between. The CDR3 extends over 15 amino acids. From germline, CDR1 is SGHTA and CDR2 FQGNSA. The CDR3 loop is CASSLMTSWQETQYF. The CDR3 bases are TGTGCCAGCAGCCTGATGACTAGTTGGCAAGAGACCCAGTACTTC. The variable domain in full, completed from reference TRBV7-2 and TRBJ2-5, reads GAGVSQSPSNKVTEKGKDVELRCDPISGHTALYWYRQSLGQGLEFLIYFQGNSAPDKSGLPSDRFSAERTGGSVSTLTIQRTQQEDSAVYLCASSLMTSWQETQYFGPGTRLLVL.

V usage is TRBV2 and J usage is TRBJ2-2; D could derive from TRBD1 or TRBD2 (5 bases each). This CDR3 is built from 14 residues. Germline V gene sequence: CDR1 SNHLY, CDR2 FYNNEI. Trimming stripped 7 bases from V and 1 base from J, with 10 bases between. The CDR3 sequence: CASIGGVNTGELFF. The CDR3 DNA follows: TGTGCCAGCATTGGGGGAGTGAACACCGGGGAGCTGTTTTTT.

The sample holds a few counts of this clonotype. This sequence joins TRBV29-1 and TRBJ2-1; TRBD1 agrees at 9 bases. The DNA end is more similar to TRBJ2-5, so the J call may be wrong. This CDR3 is built from 14 residues. CDR1 and CDR2 from the germline V gene are SQVTM and ANQGSEA. This CDR3 reads CSVVGTGHMETQYF. CDR3 sequence (DNA): TGCAGCGTTGTAGGGACAGGGCATATGGAGACCCAGTACTTC.

This clonotype has a single count. One base away lies a much larger clone, so this may be a sequencing read error. This chain links TRBV10-3 with TRBJ2-5; TRBD1 agrees at 7 bases. The CDR3 runs 13 residues. Germline CDR1 reads ENHRY; CDR2 reads SYGVKD. CDR3 protein: CAVSGQGENEQHF. In nucleotides, the CDR3 is TGTGCCGTATCAGGGCAGGGGGAGAATGAGCAGCACTTC.

This clonotype was observed a handful of times. An end of the junction differs from the germline gene, which may be a read error. The rearrangement uses TRBV28 and TRBJ2-1; D is undetermined. This CDR3 spans 12 amino acids. Germline loops: CDR1 MDHEN, CDR2 SYDVKM. The CDR3 protein is CASSPEYNEQSF. In DNA, the CDR3 is TGTGCCAGCAGTCCCGAATACAATGAGCAGTCCTTC.

The chain combines TRBV14 with TRBJ1-2; weak D call: TRBD1 (5 bases). The CDR3 extends over 14 amino acids. The ends were cut back, 1 base at V and 4 bases at J, with 10 bases in the middle. From germline, CDR1 is SGHDN and CDR2 FVKESK. The CDR3 sequence: CASSQVAGSYGYTF. The CDR3 coding sequence is TGTGCCAGCAGCCAAGTTGCAGGGTCCTATGGCTACACCTTC.

This clonotype has a handful of counts. The chain uses TRBV20-1 and TRBJ1-5; 7 bases are shared with TRBD1. J gave up 0 bases and V 6 bases, and 5 bases lay outside the gene matches. The CDR3 covers 14 residues. CDR1 and CDR2 (germline): DFQATT, SNEGSKA (reference sequence). As DNA, the CDR3 is TGCAGTGCCATCGGGACAGCTAGCAATCAGCCCCAGCATTTT. This encodes CSAIGTASNQPQHF.

This clonotype was detected ten times or more. The chain uses TRBV5-5 and TRBJ2-1; 9 bases map to TRBD1. The end of the DNA fits TRBJ2-5 better, so the J call may be wrong. From germline, CDR1 is SGHKS and CDR2 YYEKEE (reference sequence). The CDR3 length is 15 residues. The chain's CDR3 is CASSSPGTGIETQYF. The CDR3 nucleotides read TGTGCCAGCAGCAGTCCCGGGACAGGGATCGAGACCCAGTACTTC.

The chain carries TRBV4-2 and TRBJ2-7; 7 bases line up with TRBD1. CDR3 length: 15 amino acids. Germline-derived CDR1 and CDR2 are LGHNA and YNFKEQ. Losses at the gene ends were 0 bases for V and 2 bases for J; bases not matched to a gene: 4. The CDR3 DNA sequence: TGTGCCAGCAGCCAAGATCAGGGGGTCCCCTACGAGCAGTACTTC. The encoded protein is CASSQDQGVPYEQYF.

This sequence joins TRBV21-1 and TRBJ1-3; the D call in the table, TRBD1, was not verified against the DNA. TRBV21-1 is described as a pseudogene. CDR3 length: 14 amino acids. As DNA, the CDR3 is TGTGCCAGCAGCTCCCGGGACCTAGGAAACACCATATATTTT. Translation: CASSSRDLGNTIYF.

This chain uses TRBV5-1 with TRBJ1-2, with D hard to call. Looked up from germline, CDR1 is SGHRS and CDR2 is YFSETQ. The CDR3 runs 14 residues. Deletions cut 4 bases from V and 8 bases from J, with 18 bases between. CDR3 loop: CASSPEGLLEGYTF. In DNA form, the CDR3 reads TGCGCCAGCAGCCCGGAAGGGCTTTTGGAGGGCTACACCTTC.

The chain is built from TRBV10-3 and TRBJ2-1; D might be TRBD1 (6 bases). Trimming removed 6 bases at V and 7 bases at J, with 19 bases between. Germline lookup yields CDR1 ENHRY and CDR2 SYGVKD. The CDR3 is 15 amino acids. The CDR3 nucleotides read TGTGCCATCAGCGATCAGGGGCTGGGCGGGAATGAGCAGTTCTTC. This gives the protein CAISDQGLGGNEQFF.

This clonotype turned up a few times. The chain has TRBV20-1 and TRBJ2-7; 8 bases map to TRBD2. Germline V lookup: CDR1 DFQATT, CDR2 SNEGSKA (reference sequence). The CDR3 extends over 15 amino acids. J was trimmed by 4 bases and V by 0 bases; bases with no gene match: 8. The CDR3 DNA reads as TGCAGTGCTAGAGATCTTACTAGCGGAACTTACGAGCAGTACGTC. Its translation: CSARDLTSGTYEQYV.

This clonotype was seen repeatedly, ten times or more. The chain carries TRBV12-3 or TRBV12-4 and TRBJ2-5, with a possible D match to TRBD1 (6 bases). The J call may be mistaken, given a closer DNA end match to TRBJ2-7. The CDR3 is 15 residues long. The CDR3 DNA sequence: TGTGCCAGCAGGAATGCAGGGGCCCAGATTTACGAGCAGTACTTC. It translates to CASRNAGAQIYEQYF.

This clonotype showed up just a few times. The V and J genes are TRBV20-1 and TRBJ1-4; TRBD1 is a possible D gene (6 bases). Per germline, CDR1 DFQATT and CDR2 SNEGSKA (reference sequence). This CDR3 comprises 14 residues. Trimming stripped 3 bases from V and 8 bases from J, with 16 bases between. The CDR3 sequence: CSARGPGGGEKLFF. The CDR3 DNA follows: TGCAGTGCTAGGGGCCCTGGGGGCGGCGAAAAACTGTTTTTT.

This clonotype was recorded at least ten times. J is TRBJ2-5 and V is TRBV29-1; D is ambiguous. CDR1 is SQVTM, CDR2 ANQGSEA, per germline. The CDR3 is made up of 13 amino acids. V lost 7 bases, J lost 5 bases, and 17 bases lay in between. CDR3 DNA: TGCAGCGCCGTGGGTGGGCGGTTGGAGACCCAGTACTTC. Its translation is CSAVGGRLETQYF. Together with reference TRBV29-1 and TRBJ2-5, the CDR3 gives the full variable domain: SAVISQKPSRDICQRGTSLTIQCQVDSQVTMMFWYRQQPGQSLTLIATANQGSEATYESGFVIDKFPISRPNLTFSTLTVSNMSPEDSSIYLCSAVGGRLETQYFGPGTRLLVL.

This clonotype was seen only once. The CDR3 loop reads CSARANRGATDTQYF. The CDR3 DNA reads as TGCAGTGCTAGAGCGAACAGGGGAGCCACAGATACGCAGTATTTT. This chain uses TRBV20-1 with TRBJ2-3, with 7 bases that match TRBD1. The CDR3 totals 15 residues. Germline lookup yields CDR1 DFQATT and CDR2 SNEGSKA (reference sequence). V shed 1 base, J shed 2 bases, and the junction held 6 bases outside the gene matches.

The CDR3 is CASSLGDRVADTQYF. CDR3 coding DNA: TGTGCCAGCAGTTTAGGGGACAGGGTAGCAGATACGCAGTATTTT. The chain is built from TRBV12-3 or TRBV12-4 and TRBJ2-3, with TRBD1 identical over 9 bases. This CDR3 contains 15 residues. The ends lost 1 base at V and 4 bases at J; junction bases unmatched: 3.